This T cell receptor beta chain is from a study of blood T cell repertoires in COVID-19. As for the study in general: The analysed material was cDNA or gDNA that came from T cells, B-cell-depleted T cells, or PBMCs.

Germline V lookup: CDR1 SGHDT, CDR2 YYEEEE. This CDR3 has 14 residues. V was cut by 4 bases and J by 2 bases, with 10 bases left in between. The age range of participants was about 18 to 100 years, with residence in about two dozen US areas. Within 2 weeks before study entry, exposed participants met a COVID-19 case. Profiled with immunoSEQ multiplex PCR; TCRdb holds only in-frame clones, not every one. In the table there are about 220,000 clones, nearly 90% of which are singletons. The sequenced sample consisted of PBMCs or T cells enriched from blood (not recorded which). The sequence derives from a man between 25 and 39 years old who had been exposed to COVID-19. The J gene is TRBJ1-5, the V gene TRBV5-6; possibly TRBD1 for D (6 bases). In DNA form, the CDR3 reads TGTGCCAGCAGCCTCGCAGGGGGCAATCAGCCCCAGCATTTT. Its protein is CASSLAGGNQPQHF.